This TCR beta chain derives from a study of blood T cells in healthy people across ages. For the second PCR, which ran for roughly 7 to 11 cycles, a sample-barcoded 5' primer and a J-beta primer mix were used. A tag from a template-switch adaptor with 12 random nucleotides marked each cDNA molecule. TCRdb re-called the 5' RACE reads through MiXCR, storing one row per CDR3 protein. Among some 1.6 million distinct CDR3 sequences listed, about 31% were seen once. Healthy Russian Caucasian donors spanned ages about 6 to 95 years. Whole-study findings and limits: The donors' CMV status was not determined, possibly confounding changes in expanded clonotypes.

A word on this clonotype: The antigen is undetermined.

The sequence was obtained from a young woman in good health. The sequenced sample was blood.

The CDR3 coding sequence is TGTGCCAGCAGTAATAGGGGGGCCGGAGGCTACACCTTC. Its translation is CASSNRGAGGYTF. The rearrangement links TRBV7-2 to TRBJ1-2; a possible D gene is TRBD1 (6 bases). The V and J ends lost 6 bases and 8 bases respectively, with 16 bases between them. Germline V gives CDR1 SGHTA, CDR2 FQGNSA. There are 13 residues in the CDR3.